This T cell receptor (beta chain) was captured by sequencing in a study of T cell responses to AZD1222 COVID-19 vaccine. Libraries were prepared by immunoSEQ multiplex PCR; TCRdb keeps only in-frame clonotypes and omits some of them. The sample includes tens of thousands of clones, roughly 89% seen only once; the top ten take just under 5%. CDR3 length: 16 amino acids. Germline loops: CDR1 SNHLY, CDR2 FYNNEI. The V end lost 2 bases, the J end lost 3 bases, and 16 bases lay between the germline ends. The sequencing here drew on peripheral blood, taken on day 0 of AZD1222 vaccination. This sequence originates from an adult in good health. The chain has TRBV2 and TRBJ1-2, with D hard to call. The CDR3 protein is CASSEIALEGDYGYTF. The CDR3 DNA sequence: TGTGCCAGCAGTGAAATTGCATTGGAGGGTGACTATGGCTACACCTTC. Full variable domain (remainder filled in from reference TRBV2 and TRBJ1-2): EPEVTQTPSHQVTQMGQEVILRCVPISNHLYFYWYRQILGQKVEFLVSFYNNEISEKSEIFDDQFSVERPDGSNFTLKIRSTKLEDSAMYFCASSEIALEGDYGYTFGSGTRLTVV.